These 19 T cell receptor beta chains were sequenced from one sample in a study of blood T cell repertoires in COVID-19. Clones were sequenced by immunoSEQ multiplex PCR, and TCRdb holds only the in-frame ones, with some missing. The sample shows 150,000 to 200,000 clones, around 82% of them seen only once. Sequenced sample: peripheral blood. The origin of the receptors is a woman in her forties with COVID-19, enrolled during active disease.

This clone was seen only once. The gene calls are TRBV15 and TRBJ2-3; D might be TRBD2 (7 bases). Per germline, CDR1 LNHNV and CDR2 YYDKDF (reference sequence). The CDR3 loop spans 14 amino acids. Trimming took off 9 bases at V and 4 bases at J, with 17 bases between the two ends. CDR3 bases: TGTGCCACTTCTTATGGGGGGGCATCAGATACGCAGTATTTT. It specifies CATSYGGASDTQYF.

The chain combines TRBV14 with TRBJ1-4; tentatively, D is TRBD1 (5 bases). From germline, CDR1 is SGHDN and CDR2 FVKESK. V was pared by 0 bases and J by 7 bases, with 9 bases between. The CDR3 spans 14 residues. This CDR3 reads CASSQDLDSEKLFF. In DNA form, the CDR3 reads TGTGCCAGCAGCCAAGATCTTGACAGTGAAAAACTGTTTTTT.

The rearrangement joins TRBV28 to TRBJ2-4; 8 bases fit TRBD2. The CDR3 contains 13 residues. Trimming removed 6 bases from V and 6 bases from J; junction bases left unmatched: 4. Per the germline V gene, CDR1 is MDHEN and CDR2 is SYDVKM. The CDR3 sequence is CASRKSGGNIQYF. The CDR3 region has the DNA TGTGCCAGCAGGAAAAGCGGGGGAAACATTCAGTACTTC.

CDR3 nucleotide sequence: TGTGCCTGGAGTTGGCAGGGCACCGGGGAGCTGTTTTTT. Protein: CAWSWQGTGELFF. The rearrangement joins TRBV30 to TRBJ2-2; a weak D match, TRBD1 (5 bases). V lost 2 bases and J 4 bases, leaving 8 bases between the germline ends. Per the germline V gene, CDR1 is GTSNPN and CDR2 is SVGIG (reference sequence). The CDR3 length is 13 residues. Filled out from reference TRBV30 and TRBJ2-2, the complete variable domain reads SQTIHQWPATLVQPVGSPLSLECTVEGTSNPNLYWYRQAAGRGLQLLFYSVGIGQISSEVPQNLSASRPQDRQFILSSKKLLLSDSGFYLCAWSWQGTGELFFGEGSRLTVL.

V and J are TRBV27 and TRBJ1-1, with D unresolved. The V end lost 6 bases, the J end lost 4 bases, and 9 bases lay between the germline ends. Germline V gene sequence: CDR1 MNHEY, CDR2 SMNVEV (reference sequence). This CDR3 comprises 12 residues. The CDR3 reads CASSGGGTEAFF. The CDR3 DNA follows: TGTGCCAGCAGCGGAGGTGGCACTGAAGCTTTCTTT.

The V and J genes are TRBV5-1 and TRBJ2-1; D possibly corresponds to TRBD2 (5 bases). There are 14 residues in the CDR3. Trimming removed 0 bases at V and 2 bases at J, with 6 bases between. CDR1 is SGHRS and CDR2 is YFSETQ in the germline V gene. This chain's CDR3 is CASSLDGTYNEQFF. For the CDR3, the DNA is TGCGCCAGCAGCTTGGACGGGACCTACAATGAGCAGTTCTTC.

V gene TRBV7-9 combines with J gene TRBJ2-7, with a weak D call TRBD2 (5 bases). Germline V CDR1 and CDR2: SEHNR, FQNEAQ (reference sequence). CDR3 length: 14 amino acids. Trimming removed 5 bases at V and 1 base at J, with 12 bases between. CDR3 sequence: CASSPPTGSYEQYF. In nucleotides, the CDR3 is TGTGCCAGCAGCCCACCTACGGGATCCTACGAGCAGTACTTC.

The chain uses TRBV7-9 and TRBJ2-1; TRBD1 is a possible D gene (6 bases). CDR3 length: 14 amino acids. From germline, CDR1 is SEHNR and CDR2 FQNEAQ (reference sequence). V dropped 8 bases and J dropped 0 bases, with 11 bases sitting between them. CDR3: CASRQVLSYNEQFF. The CDR3 region has the DNA TGTGCCAGCCGACAGGTCCTCTCCTACAATGAGCAGTTCTTC.

J is TRBJ2-6 and V is TRBV7-3, with D possibly TRBD2 on 5 matching bases. CDR1 is SGHTA, CDR2 FQGTGA, per germline. V was trimmed by 4 bases and J by 0 bases, leaving 13 bases between them. There are 17 residues in the CDR3. The CDR3 is CASSSRGKSSGANVLTF. For the CDR3, the DNA is TGTGCCAGCAGCTCCCGGGGAAAATCCTCTGGGGCCAACGTCCTGACTTTC.

V and J are TRBV20-1 and TRBJ2-5; D is perhaps TRBD2 (5 bases). CDR1 is DFQATT and CDR2 is SNEGSKA in the germline V gene (reference sequence). The CDR3 is 11 residues long. The CDR3 is CRTGFQETQYF. In nucleotides, the CDR3 is TGCAGGACGGGGTTTCAAGAGACCCAGTACTTC.

V is TRBV7-3 and J is TRBJ2-2; 9 nucleotides align to TRBD1. Per germline, CDR1 SGHTA and CDR2 FQGTGA. This CDR3 contains 16 residues. Trimming took 5 bases from V and 5 from J; bases not matched to a gene: 9. The CDR3 here is CASSPQGAGTTGELFF. The CDR3 DNA follows: TGTGCCAGCAGCCCACAGGGGGCGGGTACGACCGGGGAGCTGTTTTTT.

The CDR3 nucleotides read TGCAGTGCTAGTATAGCGGGAGTCCAGAAAAACATTCAGTACTTC. It specifies CSASIAGVQKNIQYF. V and J are TRBV20-1 and TRBJ2-4; TRBD2 aligns across 9 bases. Unmatched junction bases numbered 7, after V lost 3 bases and J lost 4 bases. Germline lookup yields CDR1 DFQATT and CDR2 SNEGSKA (reference sequence). The CDR3 extends over 15 amino acids.

This clone was recorded only once. The J gene is TRBJ1-6, the V gene TRBV30; the D is unclear. The CDR3 contains 12 residues. The germline CDR1 and CDR2 sequences are GTSNPN and SVGIG (reference sequence). Trimming removed 1 base from V and 14 bases from J, with 12 bases in between. CDR3 in amino acids: CAWSAPTRSLHF. The DNA for the CDR3 is TGTGCCTGGAGTGCGCCCACTAGATCCCTCCACTTT.

The rearrangement joins TRBV19 to TRBJ2-4; the match to TRBD1 covers 7 bases. Germline loops: CDR1 LNHDA, CDR2 SQIVND (reference sequence). CDR3 size: 14 residues. J lost 7 bases, V lost 3 bases, and 6 bases had no gene match. CDR3 region: CASSIRGPNNIQYF. In DNA, the CDR3 is TGTGCCAGTAGTATTAGGGGGCCGAACAACATTCAGTACTTC. Using reference TRBV19 and TRBJ2-4 for the parts outside the CDR3, the full variable domain is DGGITQSPKYLFRKEGQNVTLSCEQNLNHDAMYWYRQDPGQGLRLIYYSQIVNDFQKGDIAEGYSVSREKKESFPLTVTSAQKNPTAFYLCASSIRGPNNIQYFGAGTRLSVL.

The chain is built from TRBV7-3 and TRBJ2-3, with TRBD2 identical over 7 bases. The CDR3 is 15 residues long. With V trimmed by 3 bases and J by 2 bases, 5 bases remained unmatched. Germline CDR1 is SGHTA and CDR2 is FQGTGA. As DNA, the CDR3 is TGTGCCAGCAGCTTCGGCGGGAGAAACACAGATACGCAGTATTTT. This gives the protein CASSFGGRNTDTQYF.

The V call is TRBV20-1, the J call TRBJ2-5, with 9 positions matching TRBD2. CDR1 and CDR2 from the germline V gene are DFQATT and SNEGSKA (reference sequence). The CDR3 sequence is 14 residues long. With 3 bases clipped from V and 5 bases from J, the junction kept 7 bases outside the gene matches. The CDR3 sequence is CSASRNSGGETQYF. The DNA for the CDR3 is TGCAGTGCTAGTCGTAATAGCGGGGGCGAGACCCAGTACTTC.

The chain carries TRBV10-1 and TRBJ1-5; D gene uncertain. This CDR3 contains 15 residues. Trimming left V 3 bases short and J 5 bases short, with 14 bases between. Germline V gene sequence: CDR1 WNHNN, CDR2 SYGVQD (reference sequence). The CDR3 region has the DNA TGCGCCAGCAGTGAAGGAGGGTGGTCGTATCAGCCCCAGCATTTT. It encodes CASSEGGWSYQPQHF.

V is TRBV5-1 and J is TRBJ2-2; 7 bases match TRBD2. Germline CDR1 SGHRS, CDR2 YFSETQ. This CDR3 contains 16 residues. The V and J ends lost 3 bases and 3 bases, in that order; junction bases with no gene match: 8. The CDR3 reads CASSSDGTIHTGELFF. CDR3 DNA sequence: TGCGCCAGCAGCTCGGACGGGACTATACACACCGGGGAGCTGTTTTTT.

The J gene is TRBJ2-4, the V gene TRBV4-2, with 9 bases lining up with TRBD2. Trimming at V came to 3 bases and at J to 3 bases, leaving 15 bases not matched to a gene. The CDR3 runs to 19 residues. The V gene's germline CDR1 is LGHNA and CDR2 YNFKEQ. The chain's CDR3 is CASSQGVAGVGRGKNIQYF. The CDR3 coding sequence is TGTGCCAGCAGCCAGGGGGTAGCGGGAGTAGGGCGTGGCAAAAACATTCAGTACTTC.